This entry lists 5 T cell receptor beta chains sequenced from one sample in a study of T cell clonotyping in hematopoietic cell transplantation. Method: immunoSEQ multiplex PCR; TCRdb's copy keeps in-frame clones and lacks some. The data hold roughly 14,000 clones, with 70% to 90% observed a single time. Specimen: peripheral blood mononuclear cells. These receptors came from a woman in her thirties or forties in good health. Some clones in this sample may be carry-over from other donors' samples.

This chain uses TRBV6-6 with TRBJ2-3, with D uncertain. CDR3 length: 16 amino acids. Trimming stripped 2 bases from V and 4 bases from J, with 16 bases between. Germline V gene lookup returns CDR1 MNHNY and CDR2 SVGAGI (reference sequence). The CDR3 here is CASSYPPGPSADTQYF. The CDR3 nucleotides are TGTGCCAGCAGTTACCCGCCCGGTCCTAGTGCAGATACGCAGTATTTT.

The chain joins TRBV2 to TRBJ2-3, with TRBD1 as a possible D gene (5 bases). The germline gives CDR1 SNHLY, CDR2 FYNNEI. With 6 bases removed from V and 4 bases from J, the gap between germline ends came to 8 bases. The CDR3 is 12 residues long. This CDR3 reads CASRQGSDTQYF. The CDR3 DNA is TGTGCCAGCAGGCAGGGTTCAGATACGCAGTATTTT.

The chain couples TRBV6-5 to TRBJ1-1; 8 bases fit TRBD1. V lost 6 bases to trimming and J lost 4 bases; unmatched junction nucleotides: 10. The germline gives CDR1 MNHEY, CDR2 SVGAGI. This CDR3 is built from 15 residues. CDR3 sequence reads: CASSPPLDRGTEAFF. The DNA of the CDR3 is TGTGCCAGCAGCCCCCCCCTCGACAGGGGCACTGAAGCTTTCTTT.

The chain joins TRBV7-3 to TRBJ2-3; 7 nucleotides line up with TRBD2. Germline V gene sequence: CDR1 SGHTA, CDR2 FQGTGA. V shed 6 bases and J 3 bases; nucleotides not matched to a gene: 6. This CDR3 comprises 14 residues. Here the CDR3 DNA reads TGTGCCAGCAGTAAGACTAGCAGTACAGATACGCAGTATTTT. Residues: CASSKTSSTDTQYF.

The chain has TRBV27 and TRBJ1-2; D may be TRBD1 (5 bases). This CDR3 is built from 14 residues. V dropped 2 bases and J dropped 0 bases, with 7 bases sitting between them. Germline CDR1 and CDR2: MNHEY and SMNVEV (reference sequence). The DNA of the CDR3 is TGTGCCAGCAGTTTAAGAGGGGCTAACTATGGCTACACCTTC. Amino acids: CASSLRGANYGYTF.